This T cell receptor beta chain comes out of a study of CD8 T cells in ankylosing spondylitis. General study results and limits: A CD8+ phenotype characterized the disease-linked clones, which were relatively rare in peripheral blood. Apparently characteristic of ankylosing spondylitis blood was a TCR beta motif (roughly eight highly homologous variants). Significant enrichment of disease-linked clones was reportedly seen in matched ankylosing spondylitis synovial fluid.

This clonotype was counted only a few times. Its matching antigen is unknown. It was by quantitative 5'-RACE with molecular barcodes that TCR beta libraries were made. TCRdb independently ran MiXCR on the 5' RACE reads; one entry per CDR3 protein. In the table there are about 540,000 distinct CDR3 sequences, roughly 13% of which are singletons. CDR1 and CDR2 from the germline V gene are ENHRY and SYGVKD. CDR3 size: 15 residues. Trimming removed 4 bases at V and 0 bases at J, with 10 bases between. Source material: blood, either unsorted or a sorted T cell fraction (not recorded which). The rearrangement links TRBV10-3 to TRBJ2-1, with D hard to call. The receptor's source is a male donor with ankylosing spondylitis. The CDR3: CAISASPSSYNEQFF. The CDR3 nucleotides read TGTGCCATCAGTGCTAGTCCGAGCTCCTACAATGAGCAGTTCTTC.